One and the same sample provided the 9 T cell receptor beta chains below, sequenced in a study of blood T cell repertoires in COVID-19. Produced via immunoSEQ multiplex PCR; TCRdb's table is partial and in-frame only. The data show about 190,000 clones, more than 85% seen once. Material for sequencing was peripheral blood. Receptors were obtained from a man aged 30 to 39 with acute or convalescent COVID-19.

This clone showed up just a few times. This chain links TRBV11-1 with TRBJ1-1; a possible D gene is TRBD1 (5 bases). The V end lost 3 bases, the J end lost 4 bases, and 12 bases lay between the germline ends. The CDR3 spans 14 residues. In germline, CDR1 is SGHAT, CDR2 FQDESV (reference sequence). The CDR3 DNA sequence: TGTGCCAGCAGCTTGAAGTATCAGGGCACTGAAGCTTTCTTT. This codes for CASSLKYQGTEAFF.

The chain has TRBV5-1 and TRBJ1-3, with TRBD1 matching 12 bases. Losses at the gene ends were 4 bases for V and 0 bases for J; bases not matched to a gene: 11. Germline-derived CDR1 and CDR2 are SGHRS and YFSETQ. The CDR3 contains 19 residues. For the CDR3, the DNA is TGCGCCAGCAGCATCGCCGGGACAGGGGGCTCGGGCTCTGGAAACACCATATATTTT. This codes for CASSIAGTGGSGSGNTIYF.

The rearrangement links TRBV7-2 to TRBJ2-5, with a tentative D call TRBD1 (6 bases). V dropped 7 bases and J dropped 4 bases, with 19 bases sitting between them. There are 15 residues in the CDR3. Germline-derived CDR1 and CDR2 are SGHTA and FQGNSA. CDR3 nucleotides: TGTGCCAGCAAAACCTCATACAGGGTGCGAGAGACCCAGTACTTC. This encodes CASKTSYRVRETQYF.

The CDR3 DNA sequence: TGCGCCAGCTCAACAGGGCCCAATCAGCCCCAGCATTTT. It specifies CASSTGPNQPQHF. The chain joins TRBV5-1 to TRBJ1-5; a possible D gene is TRBD1 (6 bases). V lost 7 bases and J 3 bases, leaving 11 bases between the germline ends. The CDR3 loop spans 13 amino acids. Germline assignment: CDR1 SGHRS and CDR2 YFSETQ.

J is TRBJ2-1 and V is TRBV9; 7 bases map to TRBD1. From germline, CDR1 is SGDLS and CDR2 YYNGEE. Trimming cost V 3 bases and J 2 bases; bases outside gene matches: 5. This CDR3 is 15 amino acids long. The CDR3 is CASSGQGRPYNEQFF. The CDR3 nucleotides are TGTGCCAGCAGCGGACAGGGACGGCCCTACAATGAGCAGTTCTTC.

This sequence joins TRBV6-5 and TRBJ1-2; 8 positions agree with TRBD1. V gave up 7 bases and J gave up 7 bases; unmatched junction bases: 11. The germline CDR1 and CDR2 sequences are MNHEY and SVGAGI. The CDR3 length is 14 residues. The CDR3 sequence: CASKPGQDSSGYTF. Here the CDR3 DNA reads TGTGCCAGCAAACCGGGACAGGATTCGAGTGGCTACACCTTC.

The chain links TRBV7-9 to TRBJ2-3; 10 bases match TRBD2. CDR1 and CDR2 from the germline V gene are SEHNR and FQNEAQ (reference sequence). The CDR3 loop spans 15 amino acids. V lost 4 bases to trimming and J lost 2 bases; unmatched junction nucleotides: 3. CDR3 sequence: CASSSLAGNTDTQYF. The CDR3 DNA reads TGTGCCAGCAGCTCACTAGCGGGAAACACAGATACGCAGTATTTT.

This chain connects TRBV10-1 to TRBJ1-5; D gene unclear. Germline-derived CDR1 and CDR2 are WNHNN and SYGVQD (reference sequence). The ends were cut back, 0 bases at V and 2 bases at J, with 20 bases in the middle. This CDR3 has 19 amino acids. CDR3 nucleotides: TGCGCCAGCAGTGAGTCGTACGGTCCTTCTCAAAATGGCAATCAGCCCCAGCATTTT. Residues: CASSESYGPSQNGNQPQHF.

CDR3 loop: CSVVQRTYDNEQFF. As DNA, the CDR3 is TGCAGCGTTGTTCAGAGGACATACGACAATGAGCAGTTCTTC. The rearrangement links TRBV29-1 to TRBJ2-1; tentative D call: TRBD1 (5 bases). Trimming cost V 4 bases and J 5 bases, with 15 bases left between them. CDR3 size: 14 residues. The V gene's germline CDR1 is SQVTM and CDR2 ANQGSEA.